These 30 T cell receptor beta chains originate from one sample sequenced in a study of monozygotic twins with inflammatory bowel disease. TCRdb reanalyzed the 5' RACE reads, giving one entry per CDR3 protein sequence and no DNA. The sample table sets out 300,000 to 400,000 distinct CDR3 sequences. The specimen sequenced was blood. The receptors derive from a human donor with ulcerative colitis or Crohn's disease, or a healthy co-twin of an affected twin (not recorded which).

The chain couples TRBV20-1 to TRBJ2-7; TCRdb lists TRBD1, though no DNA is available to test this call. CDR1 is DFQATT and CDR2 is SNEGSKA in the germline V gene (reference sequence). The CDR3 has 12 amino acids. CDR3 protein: CSARADRGEQYF.

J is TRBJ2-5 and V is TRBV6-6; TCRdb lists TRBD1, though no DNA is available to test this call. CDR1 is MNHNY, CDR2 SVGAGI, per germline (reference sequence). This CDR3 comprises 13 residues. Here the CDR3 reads CASGTGATGTQYF.

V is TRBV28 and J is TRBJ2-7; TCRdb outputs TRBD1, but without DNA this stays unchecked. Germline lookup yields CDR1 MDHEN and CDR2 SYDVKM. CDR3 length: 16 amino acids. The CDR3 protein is CASRSSGGSASYERYF.

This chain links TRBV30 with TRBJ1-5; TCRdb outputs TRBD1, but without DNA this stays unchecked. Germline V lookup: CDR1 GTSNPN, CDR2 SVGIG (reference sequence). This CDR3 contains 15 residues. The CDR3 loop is CAWTRDRGPNQPQHF.

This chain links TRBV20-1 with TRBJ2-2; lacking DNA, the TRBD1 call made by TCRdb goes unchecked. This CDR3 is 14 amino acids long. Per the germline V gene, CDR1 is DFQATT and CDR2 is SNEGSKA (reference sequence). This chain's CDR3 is CSAIDRANTGELFF.

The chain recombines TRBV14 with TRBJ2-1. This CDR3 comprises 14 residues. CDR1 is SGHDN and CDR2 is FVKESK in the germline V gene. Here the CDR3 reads CASSQQGAYNEQFF.

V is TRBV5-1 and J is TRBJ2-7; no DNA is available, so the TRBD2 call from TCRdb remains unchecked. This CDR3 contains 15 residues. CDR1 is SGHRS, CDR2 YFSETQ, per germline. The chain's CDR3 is CASSLAASGAYEQYF.

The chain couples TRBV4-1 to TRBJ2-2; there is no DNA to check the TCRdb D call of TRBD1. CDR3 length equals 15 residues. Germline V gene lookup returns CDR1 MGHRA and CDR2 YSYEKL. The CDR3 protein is CASSQQGAQSGELFF.

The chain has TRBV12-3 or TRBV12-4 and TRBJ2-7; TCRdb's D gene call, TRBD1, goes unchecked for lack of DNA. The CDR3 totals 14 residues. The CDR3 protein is CASSFPGQGYEQYF.

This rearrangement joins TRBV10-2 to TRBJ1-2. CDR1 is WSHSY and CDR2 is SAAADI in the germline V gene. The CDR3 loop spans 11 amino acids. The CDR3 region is CASRSARGYTF.

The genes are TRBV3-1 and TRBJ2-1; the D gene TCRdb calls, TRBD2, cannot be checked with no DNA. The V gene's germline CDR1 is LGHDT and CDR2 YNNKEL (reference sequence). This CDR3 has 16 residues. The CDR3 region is CASSHLLASLYNEQFF.

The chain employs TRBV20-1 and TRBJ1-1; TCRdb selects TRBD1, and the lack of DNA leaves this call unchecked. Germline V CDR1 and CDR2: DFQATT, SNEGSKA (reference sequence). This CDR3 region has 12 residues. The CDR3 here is CSALQGASEAFF.

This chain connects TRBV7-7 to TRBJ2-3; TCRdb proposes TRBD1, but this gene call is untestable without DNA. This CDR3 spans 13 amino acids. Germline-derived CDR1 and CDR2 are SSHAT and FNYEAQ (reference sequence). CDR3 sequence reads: CASGGPLTDTQYF.

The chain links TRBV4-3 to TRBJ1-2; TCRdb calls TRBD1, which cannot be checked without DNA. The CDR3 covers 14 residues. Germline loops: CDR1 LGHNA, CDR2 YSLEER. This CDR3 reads CASSQPGGAEGYTF.

The CDR3 loop reads CASSLVGGTSPLKQYF. The chain combines TRBV11-2 with TRBJ2-7; the D call of TRBD2 rests on TCRdb alone, since no DNA is present to check it. Germline CDR1 is SGHAT and CDR2 is FQNNGV. The CDR3 contains 16 residues.

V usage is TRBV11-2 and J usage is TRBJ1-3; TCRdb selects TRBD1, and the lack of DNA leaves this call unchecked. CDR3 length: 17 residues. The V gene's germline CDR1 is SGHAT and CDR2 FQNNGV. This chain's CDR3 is CASSLGYRGDSGNTIYF.

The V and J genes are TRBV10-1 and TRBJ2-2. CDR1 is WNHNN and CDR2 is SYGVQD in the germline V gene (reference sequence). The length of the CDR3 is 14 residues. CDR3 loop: CASRESKNTGDLFF.

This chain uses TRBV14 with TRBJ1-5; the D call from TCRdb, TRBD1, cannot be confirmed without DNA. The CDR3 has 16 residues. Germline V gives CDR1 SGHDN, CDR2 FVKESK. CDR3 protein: CASSQVRGRGDQPQHF. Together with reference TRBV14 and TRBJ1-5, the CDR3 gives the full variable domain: EAGVTQFPSHSVIEKGQTVTLRCDPISGHDNLYWYRRVMGKEIKFLLHFVKESKQDESGMPNNRFLAERTGGTYSTLKVQPAELEDSGVYFCASSQVRGRGDQPQHFGDGTRLSIL.

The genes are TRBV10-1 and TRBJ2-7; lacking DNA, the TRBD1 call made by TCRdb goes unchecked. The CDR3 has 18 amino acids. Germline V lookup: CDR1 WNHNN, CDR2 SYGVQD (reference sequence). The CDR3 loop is CASSGLGWGQGGSYEQYF.

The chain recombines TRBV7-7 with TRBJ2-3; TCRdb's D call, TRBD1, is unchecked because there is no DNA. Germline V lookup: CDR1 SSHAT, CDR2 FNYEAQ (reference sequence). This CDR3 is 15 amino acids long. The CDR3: CASSRGRQSTDTQYF.

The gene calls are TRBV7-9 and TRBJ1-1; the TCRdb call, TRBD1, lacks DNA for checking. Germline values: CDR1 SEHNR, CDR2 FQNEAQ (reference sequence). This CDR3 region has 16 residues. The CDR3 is CASSLWYFGADTGAFF. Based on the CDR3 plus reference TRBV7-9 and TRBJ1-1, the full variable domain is DTGVSQNPRHKITKRGQNVTFRCDPISEHNRLYWYRQTLGQGPEFLTYFQNEAQLEKSRLLSDRFSAERPKGSFSTLEIQRTEQGDSAMYLCASSLWYFGADTGAFFGQGTRLTVV.

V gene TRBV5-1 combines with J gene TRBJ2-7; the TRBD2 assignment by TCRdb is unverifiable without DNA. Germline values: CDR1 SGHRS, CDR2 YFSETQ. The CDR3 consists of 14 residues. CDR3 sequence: CASSLARGRVEQYF.

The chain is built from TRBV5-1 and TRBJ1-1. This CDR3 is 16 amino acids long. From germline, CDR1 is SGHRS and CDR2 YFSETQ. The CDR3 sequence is CASSLGTGTPDTEAFF.

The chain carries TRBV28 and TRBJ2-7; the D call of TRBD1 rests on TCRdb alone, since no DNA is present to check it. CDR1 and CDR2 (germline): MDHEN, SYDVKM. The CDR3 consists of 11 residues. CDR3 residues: CASMGVYEQYF.

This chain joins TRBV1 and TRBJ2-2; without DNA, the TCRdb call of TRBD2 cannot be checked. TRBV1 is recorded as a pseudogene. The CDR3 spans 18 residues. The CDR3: CTSSPGTSLLRDTGELFF.

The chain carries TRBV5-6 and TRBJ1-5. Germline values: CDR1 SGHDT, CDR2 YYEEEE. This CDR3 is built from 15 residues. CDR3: CASSFLGSSNQPQHF.

CDR3 amino acids: CASTRPVTQYF. This chain uses TRBV12-3 or TRBV12-4 with TRBJ2-5; the D gene TCRdb calls, TRBD1, cannot be checked with no DNA. This CDR3 is 11 amino acids long.

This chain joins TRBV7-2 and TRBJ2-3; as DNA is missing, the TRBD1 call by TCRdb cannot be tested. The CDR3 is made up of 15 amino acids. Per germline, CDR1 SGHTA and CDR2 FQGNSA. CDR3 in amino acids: CASSFDGGGADTQYF.

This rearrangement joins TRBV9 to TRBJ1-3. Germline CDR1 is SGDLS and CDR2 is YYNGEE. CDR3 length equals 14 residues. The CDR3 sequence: CASSVNLAGNTIYF.

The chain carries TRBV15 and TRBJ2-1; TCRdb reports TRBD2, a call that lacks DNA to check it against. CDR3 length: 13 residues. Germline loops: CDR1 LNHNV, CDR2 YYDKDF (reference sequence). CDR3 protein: CATRLAVYNEQFF. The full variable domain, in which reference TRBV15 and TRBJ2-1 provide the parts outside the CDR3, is DAMVIQNPRYQVTQFGKPVTLSCSQTLNHNVMYWYQQKSSQAPKLLFHYYDKDFNNEADTPDNFQSRRPNTSFCFLDIRSPGLGDTAMYLCATRLAVYNEQFFGPGTRLTVL.